These T cell receptor beta chains were read from a single sample in a study of T cells after yellow fever vaccination. TCRdb reprocessed the 5' RACE reads via MiXCR and lists one record per CDR3 protein. This table has approximately 70,000 distinct CDR3 sequences, more than 5.5% appearing once. Sequenced here: CD8+ T cells sorted from PBMCs, sampled roughly 10 days after the first yellow fever vaccination. These receptors all come from a man between 18 and 35 years old who received the YFV17D yellow fever vaccine. CDR3s include the opening cysteine and the closing phenylalanine or tryptophan. A D gene is named only where the DNA matches it firmly. The listing skips clone size in some rows; elsewhere it reads once, few, many or a size class.

.	many	TRBJ2-7	TRBV5-1	TGCGCCAGCAGCTTCGGGGGTGCATACGAGCAGTACTTC	CASSFGGAYEQYF
.	few	TRBJ2-2	TRBV4-1	TGCGCCAGCAGCCAAGACCGGGCCACAAACACCGGGGAGCTGTTTTTT	CASSQDRATNTGELFF
.	many	TRBJ2-7	TRBV15	TGTGCCACCAGCAGAGAATACTACGAGCAGTACTTC	CATSREYYEQYF
.	.	TRBJ1-1	TRBV4-1	TGCGCCAGCAGCCGCCCGATCAGAGCGGGCACTGAAGCTTTCTTT	CASSRPIRAGTEAFF
.	many	TRBJ1-1	TRBV27	TGTGCCAGCAGTCCTACCCCGTCTTTGGGGACTGAAGCTTTCTTT	CASSPTPSLGTEAFF
.	many	TRBJ1-1	TRBV6-5	TGTGCCAGCAGTTACTCTATCCAGGGGAGAGCTTTCTTT	CASSYSIQGRAFF
TRBD1	.	TRBJ2-7	TRBV7-2	TGTGCCAGCAGCTTAGTGACAGGGCAGGGCGAGCAGTACTTC	CASSLVTGQGEQYF
.	many	TRBJ1-1	TRBV2	TGTGCCAGCAGTGATGGGGGGTGGAACACTGAAGCTTTCTTT	CASSDGGWNTEAFF
TRBD1	few	TRBJ1-5	TRBV19	TGTGCCAGTAGCAGACAGGGGGCTACCCCCTATAGCAATCAGCCCCAGCATTTT	CASSRQGATPYSNQPQHF
.	many	TRBJ1-5	TRBV4-1	TGCGCCAGCAGCCAAGCCGGGGCCAACAATCAGCCCCAGCATTTT	CASSQAGANNQPQHF
TRBD1	many	TRBJ2-2	TRBV27	TGTGCCAGCAGTTCCGGGACAGGGAACACCGGGGAGCTGTTTTTT	CASSSGTGNTGELFF
.	many	TRBJ2-1	TRBV29-1	TGCAGCGTTGAAGCGAACCACAATGAGCAGTTCTTC	CSVEANHNEQFF
.	many	TRBJ2-7	TRBV20-1	TGCAGTGCTAGAGGACCGGCTTCCTACGAGCAGTACTTC	CSARGPASYEQYF
TRBD2	many	TRBJ2-7	TRBV7-9	TGTGCCAGCAGTACGGGGGGGCAACCCTACGAGCAGTACTTC	CASSTGGQPYEQYF
.	few	TRBJ1-1	TRBV9	TGTGCCAGCAGCGTAGGGATCTCGGGCACTGAAGCTTTCTTT	CASSVGISGTEAFF
TRBD1	.	TRBJ2-1	TRBV7-9	TGTGCCAGCAGCCCAAGACAGGGGGCAGGGTACAATGAGCAGTTCTTC	CASSPRQGAGYNEQFF
.	few	TRBJ2-5	TRBV5-1	TGCGCCAGCAGCTTGTATTCAGGTTTGGAAGAGACCCAGTACTTC	CASSLYSGLEETQYF
.	many	TRBJ2-1	TRBV4-2	TGTGCCAGCAGCCAAGATTCTGGTAGGGAGCAGTTCTTC	CASSQDSGREQFF
TRBD1	.	TRBJ1-1	TRBV5-1	TGCGCCAGCAGCAGCGAACAGGGGGCATTCACTGAAGCTTTCTTT	CASSSEQGAFTEAFF
TRBD1	many	TRBJ2-7	TRBV12-5	TGTGCTGTGGGACAGGGGGCGTACGAGCAGTACTTC	CAVGQGAYEQYF
.	many	TRBJ1-5	TRBV27	TGTGCCAGCAGTTTAGGTGTTCCAGAGCCCCAGCATTTT	CASSLGVPEPQHF
TRBD2	many	TRBJ2-1	TRBV24-1	TGTGCCACCAGTGGTCTTTCTAGCGGGGGGGCCGATGAGCAGTTCTTC	CATSGLSSGGADEQFF
TRBD1	many	TRBJ1-1	TRBV4-3	TGCGCCAGCAGCCAAGGATGGGGACAGGAAAACACTGAAGCTTTCTTT	CASSQGWGQENTEAFF
.	many	TRBJ1-5	TRBV10-3	.	CAISTSEDQPQHF
TRBD1	.	TRBJ2-5	TRBV5-1	TGCGCCAGCAGCTTGGCCCCCCCCGGGACAGGGAGTGCGGGGTACCAAGAGACCCAGTACTTC	CASSLAPPGTGSAGYQETQYF
.	many	TRBJ2-1	TRBV9	TGTGCCAGCAGCGTCAACTCAAGAGTACATGAGCAGTTCTTC	CASSVNSRVHEQFF
TRBD1	.	TRBJ2-3	TRBV6-1	TGTGCCAGCAGTCGGGGGACAGGGGGCTATACAGATACGCAGTATTTT	CASSRGTGGYTDTQYF
.	many	TRBJ2-4	TRBV6-5	TGTGCCAGCACCCAACTGGGATGGCAGAAGAACATTCAGTACTTC	CASTQLGWQKNIQYF
TRBD1	many	TRBJ2-7	TRBV4-3	TGCGCCAGCAGCCAGATACAGGGGTATGAGCAGTACTTC	CASSQIQGYEQYF
.	.	TRBJ2-7	TRBV5-5	TGTGCCAGCAGCTTGGCCATGGGTTCGGGTTACGAGCAGTACTTC	CASSLAMGSGYEQYF
TRBD2	many	TRBJ2-7	TRBV7-9	TGTGCCAGTACCGTAGCGGGGGTCTACGAGCAGTACTTC	CASTVAGVYEQYF
.	few	TRBJ1-1	TRBV11-2	TGTGCCAGCAGTCTAGAAGGGGGAAACACTGAAGCTTTCTTT	CASSLEGGNTEAFF
.	few	TRBJ2-2	TRBV7-9	TGTGCCAGCAGCTTGGCGGGCTCCCTTACCGGGGAGCTGTTTTTT	CASSLAGSLTGELFF
.	.	TRBJ1-5	TRBV15	TGTGCCACCAGCAGAGATAGGTTCAGGGGTCAGCCCCAGCATTTT	CATSRDRFRGQPQHF
TRBD1	many	TRBJ2-7	TRBV6-5	TGTGCCAGCAGTTGGGGACAGGGGTCCTACGAGCAGTACTTC	CASSWGQGSYEQYF
.	many	TRBJ2-3	TRBV6-5	TGTGCCAGCAGTTATGGAGATACGCAGTATTTT	CASSYGDTQYF
TRBD2	many	TRBJ2-1	TRBV12-3/TRBV12-4	TGTGCCAGCAGTTTAGTATCTCCCCAGGTCCCCGGGGGGGCCGGTAATGAGCAGTTCTTC	CASSLVSPQVPGGAGNEQFF
TRBD2	.	TRBJ2-5	TRBV4-3	TGCGCCAGCAGCCAATTAGGCGGGGGGCGTGAGACCCAGTACTTC	CASSQLGGGRETQYF
.	.	TRBJ1-1	TRBV5-4	TGTGCCAGCAGCTTGGGGACGACTCCTGAAGCTTTCTTT	CASSLGTTPEAFF
TRBD1	.	TRBJ1-1	TRBV6-1	TGTGCCAGCAGTCCCGGGACAGGGGATTCTCACACTGAAGCTTTCTTT	CASSPGTGDSHTEAFF
.	many	TRBJ1-3	TRBV4-3	TGCGCCAGCAGCCAAAACACAGGGTACTCTGGAAACACCATATATTTT	CASSQNTGYSGNTIYF